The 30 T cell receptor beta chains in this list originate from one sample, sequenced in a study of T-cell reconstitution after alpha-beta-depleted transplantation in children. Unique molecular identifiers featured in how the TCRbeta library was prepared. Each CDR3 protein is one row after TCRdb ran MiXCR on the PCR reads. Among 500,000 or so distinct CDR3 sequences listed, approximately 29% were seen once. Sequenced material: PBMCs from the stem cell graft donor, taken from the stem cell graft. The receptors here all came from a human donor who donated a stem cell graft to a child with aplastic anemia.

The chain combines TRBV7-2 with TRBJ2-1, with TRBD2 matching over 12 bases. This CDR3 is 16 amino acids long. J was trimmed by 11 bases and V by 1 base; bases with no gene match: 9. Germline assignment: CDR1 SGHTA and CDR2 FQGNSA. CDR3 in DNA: TGTGCCAGCAGCTTAGAGGGACTAGCGGGTTTTCCTCAGCAGTTCTTC. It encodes CASSLEGLAGFPQQFF.

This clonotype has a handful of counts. The CDR3, as DNA: TGCAGTGCTAGTGTCGATACGTTGGGGCAGTTCTTC. As protein: CSASVDTLGQFF. The rearrangement uses TRBV20-1 and TRBJ2-1; D ambiguous. Deletions cut 3 bases from V and 12 bases from J, with 15 bases between. Germline CDR1 reads DFQATT; CDR2 reads SNEGSKA (reference sequence). The CDR3 covers 12 residues.

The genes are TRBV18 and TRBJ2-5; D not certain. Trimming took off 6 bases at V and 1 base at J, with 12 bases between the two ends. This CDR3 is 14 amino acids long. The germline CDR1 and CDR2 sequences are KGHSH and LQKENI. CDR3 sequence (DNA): TGTGCCAGCTCCGCGACCTCCACCCAAGAGACCCAGTACTTC. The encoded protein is CASSATSTQETQYF.

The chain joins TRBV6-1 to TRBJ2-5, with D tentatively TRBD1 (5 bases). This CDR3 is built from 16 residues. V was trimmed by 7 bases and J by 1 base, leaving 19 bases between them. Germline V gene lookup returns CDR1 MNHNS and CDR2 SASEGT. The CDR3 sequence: CASIDGGPGSQETQYF. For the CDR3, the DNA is TGTGCCAGCATCGACGGCGGTCCAGGGTCCCAAGAGACCCAGTACTTC.

The DNA of the CDR3 is TGTGCCAGCAGTTTAATGCTCGGGACAGACACTGAAGCTTTCTTT. Encoded protein: CASSLMLGTDTEAFF. The V gene is TRBV28, the J gene TRBJ1-1; 7 bases fit TRBD1. Germline assignment: CDR1 MDHEN and CDR2 SYDVKM. CDR3 length: 15 residues. Trimming took 2 bases from V and 3 from J; bases not matched to a gene: 6.

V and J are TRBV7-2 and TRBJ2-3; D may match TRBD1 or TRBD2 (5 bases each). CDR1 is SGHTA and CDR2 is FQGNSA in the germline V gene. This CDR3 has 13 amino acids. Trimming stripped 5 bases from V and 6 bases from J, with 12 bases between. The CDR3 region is CASSRDRVDTQYF. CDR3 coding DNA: TGTGCCAGCAGCCGGGACCGGGTTGATACGCAGTATTTT.

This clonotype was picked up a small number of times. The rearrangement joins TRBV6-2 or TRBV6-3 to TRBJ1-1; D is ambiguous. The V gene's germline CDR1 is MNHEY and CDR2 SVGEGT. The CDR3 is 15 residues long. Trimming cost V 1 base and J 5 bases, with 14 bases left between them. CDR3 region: CASSYYQAARTEAFF. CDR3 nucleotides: TGTGCCAGCAGTTACTATCAGGCAGCGAGAACTGAAGCTTTCTTT.

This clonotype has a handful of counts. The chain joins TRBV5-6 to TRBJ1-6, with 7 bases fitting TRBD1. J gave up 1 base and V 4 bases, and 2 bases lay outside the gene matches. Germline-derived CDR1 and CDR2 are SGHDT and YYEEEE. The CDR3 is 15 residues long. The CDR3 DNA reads TGTGCCAGCAGCCAACAGGGGTCCTATAATTCACCCCTCCACTTT. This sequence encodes CASSQQGSYNSPLHF.

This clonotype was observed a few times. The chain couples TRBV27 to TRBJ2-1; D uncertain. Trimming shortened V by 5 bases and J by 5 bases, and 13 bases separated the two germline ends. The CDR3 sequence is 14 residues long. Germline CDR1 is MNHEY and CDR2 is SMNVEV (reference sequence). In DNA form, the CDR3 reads TGTGCCAGCAGTGACCCCGGCCCCAACAATGAGCAGTTCTTC. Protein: CASSDPGPNNEQFF.

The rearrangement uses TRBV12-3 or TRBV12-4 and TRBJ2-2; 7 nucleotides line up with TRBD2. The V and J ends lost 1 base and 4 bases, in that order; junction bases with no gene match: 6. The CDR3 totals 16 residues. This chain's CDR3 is CASSLGGSGFTGELFF. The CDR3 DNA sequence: TGTGCCAGCAGTTTAGGTGGTAGCGGGTTCACCGGGGAGCTGTTTTTT.

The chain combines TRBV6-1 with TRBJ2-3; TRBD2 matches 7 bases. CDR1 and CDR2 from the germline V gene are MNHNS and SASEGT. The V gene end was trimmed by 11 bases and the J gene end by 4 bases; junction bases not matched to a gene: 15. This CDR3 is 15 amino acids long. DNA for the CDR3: TGTGCCGCGGCGAACCCCCGGGGGGACCCAGATACGCAGTATTTT. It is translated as CAAANPRGDPDTQYF.

Written as DNA, the CDR3 is TGTGCCAGCATCGGGGGCATGGCGGGAGAGGGGACCTACGAGCAGTACTTC. Encoded protein: CASIGGMAGEGTYEQYF. The chain recombines TRBV6-1 with TRBJ2-7, with D tentatively TRBD2 (7 bases). CDR1 MNHNS and CDR2 SASEGT come from the germline V gene. V was shortened by 7 bases and J by 2 bases, with 24 bases between the two germline ends. The CDR3 is made up of 17 amino acids.

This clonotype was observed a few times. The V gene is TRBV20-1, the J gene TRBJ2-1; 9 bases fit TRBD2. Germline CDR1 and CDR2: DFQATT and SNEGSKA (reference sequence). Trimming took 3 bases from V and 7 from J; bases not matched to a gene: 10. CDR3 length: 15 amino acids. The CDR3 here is CSARVGSGRQNEQFF. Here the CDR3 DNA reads TGCAGTGCTAGGGTGGGTAGCGGGAGACAGAATGAGCAGTTCTTC.

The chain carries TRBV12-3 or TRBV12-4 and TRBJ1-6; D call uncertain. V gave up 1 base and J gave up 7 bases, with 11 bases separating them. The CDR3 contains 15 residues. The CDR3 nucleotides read TGTGCCAGCAGTTTAGTGGGCAGGAAGAATTCACCCCTCCACTTT. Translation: CASSLVGRKNSPLHF.

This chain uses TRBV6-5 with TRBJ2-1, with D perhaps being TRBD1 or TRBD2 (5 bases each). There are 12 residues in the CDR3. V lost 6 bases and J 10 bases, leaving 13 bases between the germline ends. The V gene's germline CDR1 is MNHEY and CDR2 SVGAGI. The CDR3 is CASRAGLAEQFF. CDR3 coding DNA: TGTGCCAGCAGGGCAGGGTTAGCGGAGCAGTTCTTC.

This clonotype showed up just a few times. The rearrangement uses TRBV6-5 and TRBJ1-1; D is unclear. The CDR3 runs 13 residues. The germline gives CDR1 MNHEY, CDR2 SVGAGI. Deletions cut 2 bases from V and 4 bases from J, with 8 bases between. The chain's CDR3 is CASSYSRLTEAFF. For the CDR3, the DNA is TGTGCCAGCAGTTACAGCAGGCTCACTGAAGCTTTCTTT.

In nucleotides, the CDR3 is TGTGCCACCAGTGATTGGACTAGCGGGAGTACCGGGGAGCAGTTCTTC. Encoded protein: CATSDWTSGSTGEQFF. The V gene is TRBV24-1, the J gene TRBJ2-1; 13 bases are shared with TRBD2. J lost 10 bases, V lost 2 bases, and 7 bases had no gene match. CDR3 length: 16 amino acids. In germline, CDR1 is KGHDR, CDR2 SFDVKD.

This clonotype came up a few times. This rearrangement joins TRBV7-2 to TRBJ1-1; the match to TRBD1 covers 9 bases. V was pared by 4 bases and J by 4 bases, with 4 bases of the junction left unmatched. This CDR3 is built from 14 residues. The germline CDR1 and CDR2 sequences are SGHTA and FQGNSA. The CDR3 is CASSSTGGRTEAFF. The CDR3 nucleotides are TGTGCCAGCAGCTCGACAGGGGGACGCACTGAAGCTTTCTTT.

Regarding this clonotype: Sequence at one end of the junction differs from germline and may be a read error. The chain's CDR3 is CASSRDGNTGDLFF. The CDR3 DNA sequence: TGTGCCAGCAGTCGGGACGGTAACACCGGGGACCTGTTTTTT. The chain uses TRBV6-4 and TRBJ2-2; D possibly matches TRBD1 or TRBD2 (5 bases each). The CDR3 runs to 14 residues. Germline loops: CDR1 MRHNA, CDR2 SNTAGT.

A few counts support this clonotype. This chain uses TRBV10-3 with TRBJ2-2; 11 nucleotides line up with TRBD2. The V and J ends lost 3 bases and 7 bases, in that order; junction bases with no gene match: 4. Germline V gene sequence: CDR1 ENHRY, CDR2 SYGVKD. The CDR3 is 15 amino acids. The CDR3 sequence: CAISELAGVGGELFF. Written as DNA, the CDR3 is TGTGCCATCAGTGAACTAGCGGGAGTCGGCGGGGAGCTGTTTTTT.

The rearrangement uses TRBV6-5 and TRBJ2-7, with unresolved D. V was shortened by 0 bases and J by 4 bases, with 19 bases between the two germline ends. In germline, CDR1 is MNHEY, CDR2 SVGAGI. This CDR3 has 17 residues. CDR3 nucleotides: TGTGCCAGCAGTTACTCGACCCCGGCCGGAGCCCCTTACGAGCAGTACGTC. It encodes CASSYSTPAGAPYEQYV.

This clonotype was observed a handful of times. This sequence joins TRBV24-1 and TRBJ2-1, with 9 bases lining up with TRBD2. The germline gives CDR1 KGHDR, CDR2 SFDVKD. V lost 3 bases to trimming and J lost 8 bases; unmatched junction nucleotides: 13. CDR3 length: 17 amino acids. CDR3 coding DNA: TGTGCCACCAGTGATGTCGGTAGCGGGAGATCTGGTGATGAGCAGTTCTTC. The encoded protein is CATSDVGSGRSGDEQFF.

CDR3 bases: TGTGCCAGCAGTTTGCTCGCTAGCGGGAGTGGTGAGCAGTTCTTC. It is translated as CASSLLASGSGEQFF. The genes are TRBV12-3 or TRBV12-4 and TRBJ2-1; the match to TRBD2 covers 10 bases. This CDR3 region has 15 residues. Unmatched junction bases numbered 8, after V lost 3 bases and J lost 9 bases.

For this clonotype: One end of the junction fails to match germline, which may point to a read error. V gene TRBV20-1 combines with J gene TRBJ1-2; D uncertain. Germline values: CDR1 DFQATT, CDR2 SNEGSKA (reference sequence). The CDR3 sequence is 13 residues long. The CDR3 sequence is CSAPSWRSRSRPF. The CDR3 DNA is TGCAGTGCTCCTTCTTGGAGGTCCAGAAGCCGCCCATTC.

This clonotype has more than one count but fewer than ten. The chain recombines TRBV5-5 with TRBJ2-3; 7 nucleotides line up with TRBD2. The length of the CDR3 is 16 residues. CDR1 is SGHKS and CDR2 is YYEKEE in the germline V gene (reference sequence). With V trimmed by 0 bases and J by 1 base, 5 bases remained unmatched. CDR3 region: CASSLETGGGTDTQYF. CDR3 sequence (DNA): TGTGCCAGCAGCTTGGAGACGGGAGGAGGCACAGATACGCAGTATTTT.

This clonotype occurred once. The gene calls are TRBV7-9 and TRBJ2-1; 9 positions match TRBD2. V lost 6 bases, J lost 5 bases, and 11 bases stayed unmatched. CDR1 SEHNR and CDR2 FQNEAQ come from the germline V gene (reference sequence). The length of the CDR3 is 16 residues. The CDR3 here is CASRWGIGGRDNEQFF. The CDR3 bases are TGTGCCAGCAGGTGGGGCATTGGCGGGAGGGACAATGAGCAGTTCTTC.

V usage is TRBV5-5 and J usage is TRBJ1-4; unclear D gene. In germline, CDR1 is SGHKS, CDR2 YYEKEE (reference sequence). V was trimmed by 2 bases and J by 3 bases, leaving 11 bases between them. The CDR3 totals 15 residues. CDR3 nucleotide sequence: TGTGCCAGCAGCTTAGGACGGGGTGCTAATGAAAAACTGTTTTTT. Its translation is CASSLGRGANEKLFF.

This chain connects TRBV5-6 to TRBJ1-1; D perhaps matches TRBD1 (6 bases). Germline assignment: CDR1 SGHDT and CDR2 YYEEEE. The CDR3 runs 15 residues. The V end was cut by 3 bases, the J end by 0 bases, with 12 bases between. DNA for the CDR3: TGTGCCAGCAGCTCATACAGGGCTGTGAACACTGAAGCTTTCTTT. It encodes CASSSYRAVNTEAFF.

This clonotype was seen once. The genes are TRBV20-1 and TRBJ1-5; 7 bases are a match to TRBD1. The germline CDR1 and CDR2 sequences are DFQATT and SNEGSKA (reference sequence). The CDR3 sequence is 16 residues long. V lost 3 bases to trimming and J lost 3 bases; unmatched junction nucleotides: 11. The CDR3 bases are TGCAGTGCTAGGGATGCGAGACAGGGTTACAATCAGCCCCAGCATTTT. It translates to CSARDARQGYNQPQHF.

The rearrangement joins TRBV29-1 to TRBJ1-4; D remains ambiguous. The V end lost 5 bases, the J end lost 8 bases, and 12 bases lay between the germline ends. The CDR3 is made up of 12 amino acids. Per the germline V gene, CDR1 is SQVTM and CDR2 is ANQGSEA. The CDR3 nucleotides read TGCAGCGTTCTGGGTGGTGGCGAAAAACTGTTTTTT. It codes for CSVLGGGEKLFF. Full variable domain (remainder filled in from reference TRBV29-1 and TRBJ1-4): SAVISQKPSRDICQRGTSLTIQCQVDSQVTMMFWYRQQPGQSLTLIATANQGSEATYESGFVIDKFPISRPNLTFSTLTVSNMSPEDSSIYLCSVLGGGEKLFFGSGTQLSVL.